This TCR beta chain was recovered during a study of post-analysis software for immune sequencing data. Notes on the study in general: Included in a set of 5 or 6 TRBV segments more frequent in patients than controls were TRBV5-6, TRBV5-1 and TRBV20-1. Comparison with controls showed significantly lower normalized Chao1 diversity in multiple sclerosis patients.

Unique-molecular-identifier-tagged TCR beta cDNA libraries were used. MiXCR was run by TCRdb on the PCR reads, yielding one entry per CDR3 protein. The sample lists hundreds of thousands of distinct CDR3 sequences; approximately 34% were seen once. V was shortened by 7 bases and J by 7 bases, with 11 bases between the two germline ends. CDR3 size: 13 residues. The germline V gene encodes CDR1 MDHEN and CDR2 SYDVKM. In its sample, this clonotype was seen many times. Its matching antigen is unknown. The source of this sequence is a girl under 18 with multiple sclerosis. V and J are TRBV28 and TRBJ1-6; D gene uncertain. Sequences were obtained from blood. The CDR3: CASTLSGNSPLHF. For the CDR3, the DNA is TGTGCCAGCACCCTGTCGGGGAATTCACCCCTCCACTTT.